This T cell receptor beta chain was retrieved from a study of T cells in narcolepsy. Germline V lookup: CDR1 SGHTA, CDR2 FQGNSA. CDR3 length equals 15 residues. Deletions cut 5 bases from V and 3 bases from J, with 16 bases between. Profiled with immunoSEQ multiplex PCR; TCRdb holds only in-frame clones, not every one. The table shows approximately 25,000 clones, with about four fifths occurring only once. The clonotype comes from a human donor with narcolepsy. Material for sequencing was CD45RA- memory CD4+ T cells from PBMCs. The chain uses TRBV7-2 and TRBJ2-5; TRBD2 might be the D (6 bases). This CDR3 is CASSPGLRPEETQYF. As DNA, the CDR3 is TGTGCCAGCAGCCCAGGACTAAGACCCGAAGAGACCCAGTACTTC.